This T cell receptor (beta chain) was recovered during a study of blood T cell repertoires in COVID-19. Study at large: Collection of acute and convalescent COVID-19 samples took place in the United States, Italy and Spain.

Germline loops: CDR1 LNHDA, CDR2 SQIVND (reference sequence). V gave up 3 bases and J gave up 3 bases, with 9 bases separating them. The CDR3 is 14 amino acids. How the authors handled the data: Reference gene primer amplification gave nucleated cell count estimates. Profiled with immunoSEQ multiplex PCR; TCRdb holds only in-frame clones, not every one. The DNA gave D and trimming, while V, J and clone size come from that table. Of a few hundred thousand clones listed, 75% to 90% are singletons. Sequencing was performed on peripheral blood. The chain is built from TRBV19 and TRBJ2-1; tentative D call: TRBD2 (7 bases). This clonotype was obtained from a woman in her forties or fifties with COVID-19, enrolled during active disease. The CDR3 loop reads CASSIGGLYNEQFF. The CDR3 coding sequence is TGTGCCAGTAGTATCGGGGGGCTCTACAATGAGCAGTTCTTC.